The next 6 T cell receptor beta chains were all read from a single sample in a study of blood T cell repertoires in COVID-19. Sequencing used immunoSEQ multiplex PCR; TCRdb keeps in-frame clones, though not all of them. The table includes under 200,000 clones, roughly 85% detected once. The sequenced sample was peripheral blood. The source is a man between 60 and 75 years old with active or convalescent COVID-19.

The chain joins TRBV5-4 to TRBJ2-5; 8 bases are a match to TRBD2. The germline V gene has CDR1 SGHNT and CDR2 YYREEE (reference sequence). Trimming took 4 bases from V and 2 from J; bases not matched to a gene: 13. This CDR3 region has 17 residues. Here the CDR3 reads CASSPPGFGLAQETQYF. The CDR3 coding sequence is TGTGCCAGCAGCCCTCCCGGGTTCGGACTAGCTCAAGAGACCCAGTACTTC.

The rearrangement uses TRBV5-1 and TRBJ1-6, with D possibly being TRBD1 (6 bases). CDR3 length: 14 residues. In germline, CDR1 is SGHRS, CDR2 YFSETQ. Trimming stripped 0 bases from V and 7 bases from J, with 8 bases between. CDR3 sequence (DNA): TGCGCCAGCAGCTTGGACAGGGAGAATTCACCCCTCCACTTT. It translates to CASSLDRENSPLHF. Complete variable domain (other parts from reference TRBV5-1 and TRBJ1-6): KAGVTQTPRYLIKTRGQQVTLSCSPISGHRSVSWYQQTPGQGLQFLFEYFSETQRNKGNFPGRFSGRQFSNSRSEMNVSTLELGDSALYLCASSLDRENSPLHFGNGTRLTVT.

This clone has a handful of counts. V gene TRBV28 combines with J gene TRBJ2-1, with 8 bases aligning to TRBD2. Germline CDR1 MDHEN, CDR2 SYDVKM. CDR3 size: 13 residues. Unmatched junction bases numbered 3, after V lost 7 bases and J lost 4 bases. The CDR3 loop reads CASIAGGYNEQFF. The CDR3 DNA reads as TGTGCCAGCATCGCGGGGGGATACAATGAGCAGTTCTTC.

This clone came up a few times. The chain couples TRBV18 to TRBJ1-3; D might be TRBD1 (6 bases). In germline, CDR1 is KGHSH, CDR2 LQKENI. Trimming cost V 0 bases and J 4 bases, with 13 bases left between them. The CDR3 has 16 residues. The CDR3 region is CASSPPGQVFGNTIYF. In nucleotides, the CDR3 is TGTGCCAGCTCACCACCGGGACAAGTCTTCGGAAACACCATATATTTT.

This clone was observed once. The chain carries TRBV2 and TRBJ1-2; TRBD1 is a possible D gene (5 bases). The ends were cut back, 3 bases at V and 8 bases at J, with 10 bases in the middle. The CDR3 is 12 residues long. Germline CDR1 SNHLY, CDR2 FYNNEI. CDR3 DNA: TGTGCCAGCAGTGACAGGGAATGGGGCTACACCTTC. Amino acids: CASSDREWGYTF. The full variable domain, rest sourced from reference TRBV2 and TRBJ1-2, is EPEVTQTPSHQVTQMGQEVILRCVPISNHLYFYWYRQILGQKVEFLVSFYNNEISEKSEIFDDQFSVERPDGSNFTLKIRSTKLEDSAMYFCASSDREWGYTFGSGTRLTVV.

The chain carries TRBV5-1 and TRBJ2-7, with 8 bases identical to TRBD1. Germline trimming cut 5 bases from V and 4 bases from J; bases unmatched to any gene: 8. There are 14 residues in the CDR3. CDR1 is SGHRS and CDR2 is YFSETQ in the germline V gene. The CDR3 sequence: CASSPGTGAYEQYF. DNA for the CDR3: TGCGCCAGCAGTCCCGGGACAGGTGCGTACGAGCAGTACTTC.